This is a list of T cell receptor beta chains from one sample in a study of shared clonotypes between healthy human individuals. The protocol was immunoSEQ multiplex PCR, while the TCRdb copy is restricted to in-frame clones and leaves out a portion. The data hold about 300,000 clones, with less than 85% observed a single time. What was sequenced was memory CD4+ T cells sorted from blood. The receptors shown here come from a man aged 25-45 years in good health. Both conserved end residues are part of each CDR3. D genes are given only for firm matches. Some rows have no size entry. The others give once, few or many, or a class for an expanded clone.

j_call clone_size cdr3_length v_call d_call cdr3_aa cdr3_nt
TRBJ2-1 NA 18 TRBV4-1 TRBD2 CASSQVGLAGRSYNEQFF TGCGCCAGCAGCCAAGTCGGACTAGCGGGAAGAAGCTACAATGAGCAGTTCTTC
TRBJ1-1 NA 12 TRBV7-9 NA CASSFTATEAFF TGTGCCAGCAGCTTTACGGCCACTGAAGCTTTCTTT
TRBJ2-1 once 15 TRBV5-1 NA CASSLSGTSTDEQFF TGCGCCAGCAGCTTATCCGGGACCTCGACGGATGAGCAGTTCTTC
TRBJ2-1 few 13 TRBV19 NA CASSPLFHNEQFF TGTGCCAGTAGTCCCCTTTTCCACAATGAGCAGTTCTTC
TRBJ2-7 NA 13 TRBV27 TRBD2 CASSRGVTYEQYF TGTGCCAGCAGCCGGGGGGTTACCTACGAGCAGTACTTC
TRBJ1-1 NA 16 TRBV2 TRBD1 CASRKKPGQGLPEAFF TGTGCCAGCAGGAAGAAACCGGGACAGGGTTTACCTGAAGCTTTCTTT
TRBJ2-5 NA 14 TRBV6-1 NA CASSEAAVLGTQYF TGTGCCAGCAGTGAAGCTGCGGTTTTAGGGACCCAGTACTTC
TRBJ2-1 many 15 TRBV7-2 TRBD2 CASSPAGVAGSEQFF TGTGCCAGCAGTCCCGCCGGGGTAGCGGGATCTGAGCAGTTCTTC
TRBJ1-5 NA 14 TRBV5-4 NA CASSLQGPGGAQHF TGTGCCAGCAGCTTGCAGGGGCCCGGCGGGGCCCAGCATTTT
TRBJ2-7 NA 14 TRBV7-2 NA CASINTGVNYEQYF TGTGCCAGCATTAATACCGGGGTGAACTACGAGCAGTACTTC
TRBJ2-5 NA 15 TRBV7-2 TRBD1 CASSWGTGRRETQYF TGTGCCAGCAGCTGGGGGACAGGGCGGCGAGAGACCCAGTACTTC
TRBJ2-6 NA 16 TRBV5-5 NA CASSFNPNSGANVLTF TGTGCCAGCAGCTTTAACCCCAACTCTGGGGCCAACGTCCTGACTTTC
TRBJ2-3 NA 16 TRBV7-2 TRBD2 CASSFRLAHNTDTQYF TGTGCCAGCAGCTTTAGACTAGCTCACAACACAGATACGCAGTATTTT
TRBJ2-7 NA 12 TRBV7-6 NA CASSLRVSEQYF TGTGCCAGCAGCCTAAGGGTTAGCGAGCAGTACTTC
TRBJ2-3 NA 16 TRBV6-4 TRBD1 CASSDSGTGGTDTQYF TGTGCCAGCAGTGACTCCGGGACAGGGGGCACAGATACGCAGTATTTT
TRBJ2-7 NA 16 TRBV27 TRBD2 CASSPVPGLVSYEQYF TGTGCCAGCAGTCCAGTTCCCGGACTAGTCTCCTACGAGCAGTACTTC
TRBJ2-2 many 15 TRBV5-4 NA CASRGELGGTGELFF TGTGCCAGCAGGGGGGAGTTAGGCGGAACCGGGGAGCTGTTTTTT
TRBJ2-7 many 12 TRBV18 NA CASSPGGYEQYF TGTGCCAGCTCACCGGGAGGCTACGAGCAGTACTTC
TRBJ2-2 medium-sized 15 TRBV7-9 NA CASSQGSRAPGELFF TGTGCCAGCAGCCAGGGGTCCAGGGCCCCCGGGGAGCTGTTTTTT
TRBJ2-1 NA 13 TRBV11-2 NA CASSSRVGNEQFF TGTGCCAGCAGCTCCCGGGTAGGGAATGAGCAGTTCTTC
TRBJ2-2 NA 16 TRBV9 NA CASSVFGKANTGELFF TGTGCCAGCAGCGTATTCGGGAAAGCGAACACCGGGGAGCTGTTTTTT
TRBJ1-2 NA 15 TRBV28 TRBD1 CATFSGTAYNYGYTF TGTGCCACCTTCTCCGGGACAGCCTATAACTATGGCTACACCTTC
TRBJ2-3 once 16 TRBV11-2 TRBD2 CASSLGVLAGTDTQYF TGTGCCAGCAGCTTAGGGGTCCTAGCGGGCACAGATACGCAGTATTTT
TRBJ2-3 few 16 TRBV6-6 TRBD2 CASRVRGLAGGDTQYF TGTGCCAGCAGAGTTAGGGGCCTAGCGGGAGGAGATACGCAGTATTTT
TRBJ2-1 few 15 TRBV7-3 NA CASSLTSGGNNEQFF TGTGCCAGCAGCTTAACTTCGGGCGGCAACAATGAGCAGTTCTTC
TRBJ1-5 NA 15 TRBV7-9 NA CASSLAGEGNQPQHF TGTGCCAGCAGCTTAGCTGGGGAAGGCAATCAGCCCCAGCATTTT
TRBJ1-5 NA 13 TRBV6-6 NA CAAHRDFAQPQHF TGTGCCGCGCACCGGGATTTTGCTCAGCCCCAGCATTTT
TRBJ1-1 NA 16 TRBV5-1 NA CASSFSRAGVNTEAFF TGCGCCAGCAGCTTTTCGAGGGCGGGGGTGAACACTGAAGCTTTCTTT